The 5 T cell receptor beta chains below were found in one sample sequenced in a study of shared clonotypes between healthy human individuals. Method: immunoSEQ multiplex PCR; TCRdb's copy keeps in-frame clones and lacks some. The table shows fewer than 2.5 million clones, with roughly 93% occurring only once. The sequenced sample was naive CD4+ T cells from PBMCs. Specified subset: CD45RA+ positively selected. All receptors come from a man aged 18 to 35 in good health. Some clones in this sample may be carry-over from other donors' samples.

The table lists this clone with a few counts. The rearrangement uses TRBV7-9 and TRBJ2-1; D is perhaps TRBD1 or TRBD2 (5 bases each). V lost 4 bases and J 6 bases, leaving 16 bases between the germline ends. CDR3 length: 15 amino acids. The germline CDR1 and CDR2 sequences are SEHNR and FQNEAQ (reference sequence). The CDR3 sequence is CASSSGTEAFNEQFF. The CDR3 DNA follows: TGTGCCAGCAGCTCCGGGACCGAAGCATTCAATGAGCAGTTCTTC.

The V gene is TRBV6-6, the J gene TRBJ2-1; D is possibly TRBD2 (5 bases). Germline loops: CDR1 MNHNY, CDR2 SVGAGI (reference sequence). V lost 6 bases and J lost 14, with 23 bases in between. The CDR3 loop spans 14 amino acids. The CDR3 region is CASSYPPAGWLKFF. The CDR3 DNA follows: TGTGCCAGCAGCTACCCCCCGGCGGGTTGGTTGAAGTTCTTC.

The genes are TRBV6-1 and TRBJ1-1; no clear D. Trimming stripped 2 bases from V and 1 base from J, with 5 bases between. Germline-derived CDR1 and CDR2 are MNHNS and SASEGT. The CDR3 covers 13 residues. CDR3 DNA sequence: TGTGCCAGCAGTGAAATAACGAACACTGAAGCTTTCTTT. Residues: CASSEITNTEAFF.

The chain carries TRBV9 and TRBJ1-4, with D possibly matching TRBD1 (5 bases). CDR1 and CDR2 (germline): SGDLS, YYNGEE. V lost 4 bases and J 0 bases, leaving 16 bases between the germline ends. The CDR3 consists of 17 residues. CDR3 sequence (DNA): TGTGCCAGCAGCCCCTCCGGGGGATTTGCAACTAATGAAAAACTGTTTTTT. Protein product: CASSPSGGFATNEKLFF.

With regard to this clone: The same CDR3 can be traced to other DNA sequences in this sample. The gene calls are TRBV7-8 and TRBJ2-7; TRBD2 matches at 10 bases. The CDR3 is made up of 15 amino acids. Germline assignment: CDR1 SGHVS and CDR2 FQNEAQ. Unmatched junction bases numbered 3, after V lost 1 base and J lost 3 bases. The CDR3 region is CASSLGSSGSYEQYF. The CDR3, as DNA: TGTGCCAGCAGCTTAGGGTCTAGCGGGAGCTACGAGCAGTACTTC.